This TCR beta chain was documented in a study of T cells in Graves' hyperthyroidism and ophthalmopathy. This clonotype was seen more than once but under ten times. Amplification targeted TCR beta CDR3 regions from RNA transcripts. When the TCR CDR3 underwent first-round RT-PCR, the HTBI primer set was used. A single record per CDR3 protein comes from TCRdb applying MiXCR to the multiplex PCR reads. The sample has hundreds of thousands of distinct CDR3 sequences; 14% are singletons. CDR3 size: 15 residues. CDR1 is MGHRA and CDR2 is YSYEKL in the germline V gene. Trimming removed 3 bases at V and 4 bases at J, with 15 bases between. Clinical symptoms, serum thyroxine and TRAb, thyroid ultrasound and orbital computed tomography together formed the diagnostic basis.

The sequenced sample consisted of blood. The chain couples TRBV4-1 to TRBJ1-2; D perhaps matches TRBD1 (5 bases). This receptor was taken from a woman between 45 and 60 years old with Graves' ophthalmopathy. CDR3 DNA: TGCGCCAGCAGCCAGGCGAACTCCGGGGCCTATGGCTACACCTTC. This codes for CASSQANSGAYGYTF.